This T cell receptor (beta chain) originates from a study of blood T cell repertoires in COVID-19. Profiled with immunoSEQ multiplex PCR; TCRdb holds only in-frame clones, not every one. The sample yields fewer than 300,000 clones, around 84% seen once. Per germline, CDR1 LNHDA and CDR2 SQIVND (reference sequence). This CDR3 has 15 amino acids. V lost 5 bases, J lost 6 bases, and 16 bases lay in between. The sequenced sample consisted of PBMCs or T cells enriched from blood (not recorded which). This chain joins TRBV19 and TRBJ2-2; a weak D match, TRBD1 (5 bases). The clonotype was recovered from a woman between 50 and 59 years old who had recovered from COVID-19. Written as DNA, the CDR3 is TGTGCCAGTAGTTTCCGCCAGGGAAGTTCCGGGGAGCTGTTTTTT. Translated: CASSFRQGSSGELFF.